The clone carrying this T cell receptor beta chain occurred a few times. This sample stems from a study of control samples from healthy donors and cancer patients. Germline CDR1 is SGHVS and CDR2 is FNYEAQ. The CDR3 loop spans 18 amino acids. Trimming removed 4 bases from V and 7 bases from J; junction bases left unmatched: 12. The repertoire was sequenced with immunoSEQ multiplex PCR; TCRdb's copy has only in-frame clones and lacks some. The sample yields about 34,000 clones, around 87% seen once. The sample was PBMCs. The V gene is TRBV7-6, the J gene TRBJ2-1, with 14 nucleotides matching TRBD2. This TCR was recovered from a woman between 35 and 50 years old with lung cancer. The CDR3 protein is CASSSNAGTSGGENEQFF. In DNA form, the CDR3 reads TGTGCCAGCAGCTCCAACGCTGGGACTAGCGGGGGAGAGAATGAGCAGTTCTTC.